This is a list of T cell receptor beta chains from one sample in a study of technical replicates of blood from a few donors. Generated by immunoSEQ multiplex PCR, the TCRdb table keeps only in-frame clones and is missing some. The table shows tens of thousands of clones, with 93% occurring only once. The sequenced material came from T cells isolated from PBMCs. These receptors all come from a human donor in good health. Both conserved end residues are part of each CDR3. The D gene is left open where the match is weak. The size entry is marked missing in some rows and otherwise reads once, few, many or a size class.

j_call | clone_size | d_call | v_call | cdr3_nt | cdr3_aa
TRBJ1-5 | once | NA | TRBV6-1 | TGTGCCAGCAGTGGACGGGGGTATCAGCCCCAGCATTTT | CASSGRGYQPQHF
TRBJ1-2 | NA | TRBD1 | TRBV11-2 | TGTGCCAGCAGCCGAGACAGGGACTATGGCTACACCTTC | CASSRDRDYGYTF
TRBJ1-2 | NA | TRBD1 | TRBV19 | TGTGCCAGTAGTACCAAAGGGACAGGACGAGCTAACTATGGCTACACCTTC | CASSTKGTGRANYGYTF
TRBJ1-5 | once | NA | TRBV5-1 | TGCGCCAGCAGCTTTTCTGCCAGGCACAATCAGCCCCAGCATTTT | CASSFSARHNQPQHF
TRBJ2-1 | NA | TRBD2 | TRBV2 | TGTGCCAGCAGTGAAAGGCCTAGCGGGAAACGATCCTACAATGAGCAGTTCTTC | CASSERPSGKRSYNEQFF
TRBJ2-7 | NA | TRBD2 | TRBV15 | TGTGCCACCAGCAGAGATGGGGCTAGCGGGATCTACGAGCAGTACTTC | CATSRDGASGIYEQYF
TRBJ2-1 | NA | TRBD1 | TRBV7-3 | TGTGCCAGCAGCTCCGGGACAGGGCCCAATGAGCAGTTCTTC | CASSSGTGPNEQFF
TRBJ1-5 | NA | TRBD1 | TRBV19 | TGTGCCAGTAGTATAGTATGGGACAGGGGAAGGGATCAGCCCCAGCATTTT | CASSIVWDRGRDQPQHF
TRBJ2-7 | NA | TRBD1 | TRBV4-3 | TGCGCCAGCAGCTTTGGGTCCCAGGGGGCGGCCGAGCAGTACTTC | CASSFGSQGAAEQYF
TRBJ1-3 | NA | NA | TRBV7-9 | TGTGCCAGCAGCCTTGGGGACCGGGGGGAATTTTTT | CASSLGDRGEFF
TRBJ2-1 | NA | TRBD1 | TRBV13 | TGTGCCAGCAGCCTGCCCCGGACAGGGACATACAATGAGCAGTTCTTC | CASSLPRTGTYNEQFF
TRBJ1-5 | NA | NA | TRBV5-6 | TGTGCCAGCAGCGAGGGAGGGGGGGGCGCGGATCAGCCCCAGCATTTT | CASSEGGGGADQPQHF
TRBJ2-5 | NA | NA | TRBV25-1 | TGTGCCAGCAGTGCCTATACAGGGTACCAAGAGACCCAGTACTTC | CASSAYTGYQETQYF
TRBJ2-7 | NA | TRBD2 | TRBV5-1 | TGCGCCAGCAGAAGGACTAGCGGGTATAGCTCCTACGAGCAGTACTTC | CASRRTSGYSSYEQYF
TRBJ1-1 | NA | NA | TRBV6-5 | TGTGCCAGCAGTACTAGGTACCTACACACTGAAGCTTTCTTT | CASSTRYLHTEAFF
TRBJ2-7 | NA | TRBD2 | TRBV9 | TGTGCCAGCAGCGTAGGCCAGCGGGGCTACGAGCAGTACTTC | CASSVGQRGYEQYF
TRBJ2-3 | NA | TRBD1 | TRBV29-1 | TGCAGCGCGGACAGGGGAAGCACAGATACGCAGTATTTT | CSADRGSTDTQYF